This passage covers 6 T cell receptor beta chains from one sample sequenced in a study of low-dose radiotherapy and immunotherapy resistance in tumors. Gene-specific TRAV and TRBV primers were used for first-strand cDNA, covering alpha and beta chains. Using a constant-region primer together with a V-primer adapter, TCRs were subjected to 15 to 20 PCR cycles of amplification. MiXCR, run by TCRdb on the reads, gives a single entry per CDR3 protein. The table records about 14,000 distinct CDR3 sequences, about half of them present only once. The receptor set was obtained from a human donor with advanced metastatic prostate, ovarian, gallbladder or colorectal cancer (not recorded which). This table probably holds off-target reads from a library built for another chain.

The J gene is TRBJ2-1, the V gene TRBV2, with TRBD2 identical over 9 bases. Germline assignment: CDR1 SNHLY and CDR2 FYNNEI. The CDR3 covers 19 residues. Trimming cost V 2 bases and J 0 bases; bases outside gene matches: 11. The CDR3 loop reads CASSEPIGLAMSSYNEQFF. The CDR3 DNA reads TGTGCCAGCAGTGAACCCATCGGACTAGCGATGAGCTCCTACAATGAGCAGTTCTTC.

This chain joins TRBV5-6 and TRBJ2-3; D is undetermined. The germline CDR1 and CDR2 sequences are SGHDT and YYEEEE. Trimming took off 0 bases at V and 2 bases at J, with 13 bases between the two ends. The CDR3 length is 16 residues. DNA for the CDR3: TGTGCCAGCAGCTTGGACAGATACACACTCACAGATACGCAGTATTTT. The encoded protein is CASSLDRYTLTDTQYF.

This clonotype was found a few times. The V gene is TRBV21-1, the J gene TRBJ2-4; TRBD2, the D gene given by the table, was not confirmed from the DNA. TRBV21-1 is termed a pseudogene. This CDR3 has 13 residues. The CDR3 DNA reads TGTGCCAGCAGCCAAGGGCTCCCTCCCATTCAGTACTTC. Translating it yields CASSQGLPPIQYF.

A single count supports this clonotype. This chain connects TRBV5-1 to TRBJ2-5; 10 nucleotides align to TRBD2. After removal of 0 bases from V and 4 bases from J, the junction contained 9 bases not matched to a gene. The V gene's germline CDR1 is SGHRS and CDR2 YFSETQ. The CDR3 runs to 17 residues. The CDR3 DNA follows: TGCGCCAGCAGCTTGGAGTCTCTAGCGGGAGTTGGAGAGACCCAGTACTTC. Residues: CASSLESLAGVGETQYF.

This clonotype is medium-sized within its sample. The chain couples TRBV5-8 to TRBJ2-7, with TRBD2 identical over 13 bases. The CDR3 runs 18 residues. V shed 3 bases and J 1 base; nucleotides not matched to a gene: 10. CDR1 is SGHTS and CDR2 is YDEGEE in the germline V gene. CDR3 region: CASSSGLAGDSWSYEQYF. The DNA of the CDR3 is TGTGCCAGCAGCTCTGGACTAGCGGGAGACTCTTGGTCCTACGAGCAGTACTTC.

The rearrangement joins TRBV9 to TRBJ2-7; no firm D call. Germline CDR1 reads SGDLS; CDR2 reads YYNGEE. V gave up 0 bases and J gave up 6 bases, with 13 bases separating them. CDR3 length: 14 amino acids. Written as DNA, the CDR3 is TGTGCCAGCAGCGTAGGGACCTTGGGATCCGAGCAGTACTTC. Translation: CASSVGTLGSEQYF.